This T cell receptor beta chain derives from a study of monozygotic twins with inflammatory bowel disease. Findings and caveats of the study: For IBD patients, clonotypes shared with others were fewer than for healthy twins, especially with disease activity.

After re-calling the 5' RACE reads, TCRdb lists one entry per CDR3 protein, DNA absent. The sample table includes 350,000 to 550,000 distinct CDR3 sequences. As regards this clonotype: The antigen is undetermined.

The CDR3 loop spans 15 amino acids. Germline lookup yields CDR1 MNHEY and CDR2 SVGEGT. Sequencing input: blood. The rearrangement joins TRBV6-2 or TRBV6-3 to TRBJ2-1; TCRdb gives TRBD1 as the D gene, but with no DNA this cannot be confirmed. This receptor was identified in a human donor with ulcerative colitis or Crohn's disease, or a healthy co-twin of an affected twin (not recorded which). CDR3 protein: CASTKLPGQHNEQFF.